The T cell receptor (beta chain) described here comes from a study of blood T cells in healthy people across ages. A second PCR, run for about 7 to 12 cycles, used a sample-barcoded 5' primer plus a J-beta primer mix. TCRdb called the 5' RACE reads again in MiXCR, with one record for every CDR3 protein. The table has approximately 810,000 distinct CDR3 sequences, 36% seen once. The CDR3 has 13 residues. V dropped 3 bases and J dropped 2 bases, with 8 bases sitting between them. Sequencing used blood. This chain uses TRBV12-3 or TRBV12-4 with TRBJ2-7, with no clear D. This clonotype originated in a man aged 18 to 30 in good health. The CDR3 nucleotides are TGTGCCAGCAGTTTTAGTCGAACCTACGAGCAGTACTTC. The encoded protein is CASSFSRTYEQYF.